A single sample is the source of the 7 T cell receptor beta chains below, sequenced in a study of blood T cell repertoires in COVID-19. The table came from immunoSEQ multiplex PCR; TCRdb's copy has only in-frame clones and leaves some out. Of approximately 200,000 clones listed, around 85% were seen once; the top ten hold approximately 3%. Input material: PBMCs or T cells enriched from blood (not recorded which). Receptors were obtained from a woman in her 30s who had recovered from COVID-19.

This clone is a singleton in its sample. The chain is built from TRBV19 and TRBJ1-5; D possibly corresponds to TRBD1 (5 bases). The germline V gene encodes CDR1 LNHDA and CDR2 SQIVND (reference sequence). Trimming took 8 bases from V and 5 from J, leaving 10 bases between them. The CDR3 consists of 12 residues. The CDR3 loop reads CASGRGDQPQHF. CDR3 coding DNA: TGTGCCAGTGGGAGGGGTGATCAGCCCCAGCATTTT.

The chain couples TRBV29-1 to TRBJ1-2; D remains unclear. The germline V gene encodes CDR1 SQVTM and CDR2 ANQGSEA. Trimming took off 4 bases at V and 2 bases at J, with 5 bases between the two ends. There are 11 residues in the CDR3. CDR3: CSVVRNYGYTF. CDR3 in DNA: TGCAGCGTTGTCAGGAACTATGGCTACACCTTC.

The rearrangement links TRBV6-5 to TRBJ2-7, with a tentative D call TRBD1 (5 bases). The V and J ends lost 4 bases and 7 bases respectively, with 11 bases between them. The CDR3 sequence is 12 residues long. Per the germline V gene, CDR1 is MNHEY and CDR2 is SVGAGI. This CDR3 is CASSWSGLEQYF. DNA of the CDR3: TGTGCCAGCAGTTGGTCAGGGCTGGAGCAGTACTTC.

This chain uses TRBV7-2 with TRBJ1-4; D may be TRBD1 (5 bases). CDR1 SGHTA and CDR2 FQGNSA come from the germline V gene. V was shortened by 1 base and J by 0 bases, with 12 bases between the two germline ends. The CDR3 loop spans 17 amino acids. The CDR3 DNA reads TGTGCCAGCAGCTTAGGTCACAGGACTACAACTAATGAAAAACTGTTTTTT. Its protein product is CASSLGHRTTTNEKLFF.

The chain has TRBV28 and TRBJ2-5; a possible D gene is TRBD2 (5 bases). The V and J ends lost 2 bases and 5 bases respectively, with 12 bases between them. The CDR3 extends over 14 amino acids. Germline loops: CDR1 MDHEN, CDR2 SYDVKM. CDR3 sequence (DNA): TGTGCCAGCAGTTTACGTACTTGGGAGGAGACCCAGTACTTC. It codes for CASSLRTWEETQYF.

The V call is TRBV3-1 (or the pseudogene TRBV3-2), the J call TRBJ1-2; D remains ambiguous. CDR3 length: 13 amino acids. Germline V CDR1 and CDR2: LGHDT, YNNKEL (reference sequence). Trimming left V 3 bases short and J 6 bases short, with 11 bases between. CDR3 sequence: CASSQTASDGYTF. CDR3 in DNA: TGTGCCAGCAGCCAGACGGCGAGCGATGGCTACACCTTC.

V usage is TRBV5-1 and J usage is TRBJ2-5; 14 bases align to TRBD2. Germline V gives CDR1 SGHRS, CDR2 YFSETQ. The CDR3 is 16 amino acids. J gave up 5 bases and V 4 bases, and 7 bases lay outside the gene matches. The CDR3: CASSPDGTSGSETQYF. The CDR3 DNA reads TGCGCCAGCAGCCCGGACGGGACTAGCGGGAGTGAGACCCAGTACTTC.